A single sample gave rise to the 3 T cell receptor beta chains below, sequenced in a study of shared clonotypes between healthy human individuals. This table comes from immunoSEQ multiplex PCR, and its TCRdb copy is limited to in-frame clones, with some not included. The data contain roughly 490,000 clones, around 79% of them singletons. The sequenced material came from PBMCs. The source of these receptors is a woman in her thirties or forties in good health. Some clones in this sample may be carry-over from other donors' samples.

The chain couples TRBV14 to TRBJ2-7, with D perhaps matching TRBD2 (5 bases). V was cut by 1 base and J by 3 bases, with 13 bases left in between. CDR1 and CDR2 (germline): SGHDN, FVKESK. CDR3 length equals 15 residues. The CDR3 protein is CASSQAAEVCYEQYF. CDR3 coding DNA: TGTGCCAGCAGCCAAGCAGCGGAGGTCTGCTACGAGCAGTACTTC.

This chain connects TRBV4-1 to TRBJ2-3; 8 bases match TRBD2. V shed 1 base and J 0 bases; nucleotides not matched to a gene: 6. Germline CDR1 is MGHRA and CDR2 is YSYEKL. The CDR3 has 17 amino acids. Here the CDR3 DNA reads TGCGCCAGCAGCCAAGGGTGGGCTAGCGGGAGCACAGATACGCAGTATTTT. Its protein is CASSQGWASGSTDTQYF.

The chain is built from TRBV4-3 and TRBJ2-3; D is undetermined. V lost 4 bases, J lost 2 bases, and 13 bases lay in between. This CDR3 has 15 residues. Germline V CDR1 and CDR2: LGHNA, YSLEER. CDR3 in amino acids: CASSLEGLYTDTQYF. CDR3 nucleotide sequence: TGCGCCAGCAGCCTTGAAGGGTTATACACAGATACGCAGTATTTT.